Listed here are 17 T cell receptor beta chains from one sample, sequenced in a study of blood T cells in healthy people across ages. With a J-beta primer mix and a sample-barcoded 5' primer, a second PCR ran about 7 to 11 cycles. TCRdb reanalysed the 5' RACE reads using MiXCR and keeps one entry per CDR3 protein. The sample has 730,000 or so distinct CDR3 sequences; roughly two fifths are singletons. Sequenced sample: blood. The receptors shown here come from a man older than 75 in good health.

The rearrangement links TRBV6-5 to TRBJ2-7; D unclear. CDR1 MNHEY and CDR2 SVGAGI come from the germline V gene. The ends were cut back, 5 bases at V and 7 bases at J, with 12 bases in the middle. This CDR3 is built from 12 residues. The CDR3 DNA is TGTGCCAGCAGTGGATACTACAATGAGCAGTACTTC. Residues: CASSGYYNEQYF.

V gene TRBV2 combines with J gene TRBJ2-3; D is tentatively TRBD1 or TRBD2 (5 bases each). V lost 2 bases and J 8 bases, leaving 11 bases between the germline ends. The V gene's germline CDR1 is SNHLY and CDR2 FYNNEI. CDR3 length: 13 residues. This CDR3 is CASSETGTSTQYF. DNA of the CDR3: TGTGCCAGCAGTGAAACCGGGACGAGTACGCAGTATTTT.

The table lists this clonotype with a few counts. Here the CDR3 DNA reads TGTGCCAGCAGCTTATATACAGCCGGGTACGAGCAGTACTTC. It encodes CASSLYTAGYEQYF. The chain links TRBV11-1 to TRBJ2-7; D remains ambiguous. Germline CDR1 is SGHAT and CDR2 is FQDESV (reference sequence). Trimming removed 2 bases from V and 4 bases from J, with 12 bases in between. The CDR3 extends over 14 amino acids. Using reference TRBV11-1 and TRBJ2-7 for the parts outside the CDR3, the full variable domain is EAEVAQSPRYKITEKSQAVAFWCDPISGHATLYWYRQILGQGPELLVQFQDESVVDDSQLPKDRFSAERLKGVDSTLKIQPAELGDSAMYLCASSLYTAGYEQYFGPGTRLTVT.

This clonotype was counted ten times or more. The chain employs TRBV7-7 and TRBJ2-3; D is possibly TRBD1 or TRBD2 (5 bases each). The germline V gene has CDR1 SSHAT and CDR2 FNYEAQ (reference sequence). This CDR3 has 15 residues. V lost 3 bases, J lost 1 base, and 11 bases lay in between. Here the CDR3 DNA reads TGTGCCAGCAGCTTGGGGCGGGCGCGCACAGATACGCAGTATTTT. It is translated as CASSLGRARTDTQYF.

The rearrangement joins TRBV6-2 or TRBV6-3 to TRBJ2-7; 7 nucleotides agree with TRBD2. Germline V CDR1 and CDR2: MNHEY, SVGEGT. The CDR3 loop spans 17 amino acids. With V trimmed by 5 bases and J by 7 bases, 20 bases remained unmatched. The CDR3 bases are TGTGCCAGCAGTCCCCCTAGCGGAACCCCCTCCTACAATGAGCAGTACTTC. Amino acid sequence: CASSPPSGTPSYNEQYF.

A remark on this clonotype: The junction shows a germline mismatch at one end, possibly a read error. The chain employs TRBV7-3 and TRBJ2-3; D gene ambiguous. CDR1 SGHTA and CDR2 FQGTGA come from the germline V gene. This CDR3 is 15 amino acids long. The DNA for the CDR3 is TGTGCCAGCAGCTTAACAGGCAATCGGGCAGATACGCGGTATTTT. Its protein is CASSLTGNRADTRYF.

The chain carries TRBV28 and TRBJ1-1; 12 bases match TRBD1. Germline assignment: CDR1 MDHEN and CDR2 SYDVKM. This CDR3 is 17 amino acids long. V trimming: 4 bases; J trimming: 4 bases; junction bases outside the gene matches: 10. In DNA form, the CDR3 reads TGTGCCAGCAGTTCTCCCGGGACAGGGGGCGCGGGCACTGAAGCTTTCTTT. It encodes CASSSPGTGGAGTEAFF.

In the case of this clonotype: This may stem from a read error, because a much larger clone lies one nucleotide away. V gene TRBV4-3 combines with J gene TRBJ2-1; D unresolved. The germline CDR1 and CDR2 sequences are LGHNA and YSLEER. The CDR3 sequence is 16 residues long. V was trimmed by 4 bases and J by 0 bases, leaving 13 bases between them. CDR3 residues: CASSRSDASSYNEQFF. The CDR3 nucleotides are TGCGCCAGCAGCCGGAGTGACGCGAGCTCCTACAATGAGCAGTTCTTC.

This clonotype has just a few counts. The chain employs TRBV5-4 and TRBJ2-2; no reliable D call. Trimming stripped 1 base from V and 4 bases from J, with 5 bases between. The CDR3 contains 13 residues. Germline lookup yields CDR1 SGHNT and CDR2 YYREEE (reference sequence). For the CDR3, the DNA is TGTGCCAGCAGCTTGCTGATCACCGGGGAGCTGTTTTTT. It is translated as CASSLLITGELFF.

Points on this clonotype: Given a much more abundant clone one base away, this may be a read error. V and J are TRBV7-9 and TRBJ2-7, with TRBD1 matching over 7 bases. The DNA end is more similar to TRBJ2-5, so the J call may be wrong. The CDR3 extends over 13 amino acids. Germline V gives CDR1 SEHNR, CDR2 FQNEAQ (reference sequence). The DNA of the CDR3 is TGTGCCAGCAGACAGGGGCGCCGAGAGACCCAGTACTTC. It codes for CASRQGRRETQYF.

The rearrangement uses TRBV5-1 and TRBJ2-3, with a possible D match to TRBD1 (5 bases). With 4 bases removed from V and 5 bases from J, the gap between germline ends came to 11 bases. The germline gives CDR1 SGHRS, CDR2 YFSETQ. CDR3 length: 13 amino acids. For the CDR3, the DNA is TGCGCCAGCAGCCGTATGACAGAAGATACGCAGTATTTT. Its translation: CASSRMTEDTQYF. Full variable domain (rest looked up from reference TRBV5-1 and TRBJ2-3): KAGVTQTPRYLIKTRGQQVTLSCSPISGHRSVSWYQQTPGQGLQFLFEYFSETQRNKGNFPGRFSGRQFSNSRSEMNVSTLELGDSALYLCASSRMTEDTQYFGPGTRLTVL.

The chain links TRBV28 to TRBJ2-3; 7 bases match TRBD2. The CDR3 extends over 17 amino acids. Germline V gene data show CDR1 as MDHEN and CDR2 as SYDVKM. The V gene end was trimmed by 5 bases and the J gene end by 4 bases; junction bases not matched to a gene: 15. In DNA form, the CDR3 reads TGTGCCAGCAGTCGCAACCGGGACCCGGGGGGTGCAGATACGCAGTATTTT. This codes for CASSRNRDPGGADTQYF.

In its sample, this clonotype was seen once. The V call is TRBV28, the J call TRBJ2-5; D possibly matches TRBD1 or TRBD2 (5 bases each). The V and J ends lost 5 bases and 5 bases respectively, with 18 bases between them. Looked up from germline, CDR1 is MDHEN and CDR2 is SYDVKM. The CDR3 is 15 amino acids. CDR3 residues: CASSPRASGSETQYF. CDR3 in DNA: TGTGCCAGCAGTCCTCGGGCCTCAGGGAGTGAGACCCAGTACTTC.

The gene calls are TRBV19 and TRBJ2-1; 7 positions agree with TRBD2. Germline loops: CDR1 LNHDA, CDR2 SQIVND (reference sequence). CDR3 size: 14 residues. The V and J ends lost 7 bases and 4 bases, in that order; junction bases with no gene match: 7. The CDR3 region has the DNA TGTGCCAGTAAATCAGAGGGAGGGTACAATGAGCAGTTCTTC. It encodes CASKSEGGYNEQFF.

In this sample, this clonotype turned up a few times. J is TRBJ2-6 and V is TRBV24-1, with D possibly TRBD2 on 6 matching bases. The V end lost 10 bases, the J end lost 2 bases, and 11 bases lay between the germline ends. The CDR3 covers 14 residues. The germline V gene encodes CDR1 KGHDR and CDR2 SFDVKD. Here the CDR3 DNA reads TGTGCCACGGAGGGCAGGGCTGGGGCCAACGTCCTGACTTTC. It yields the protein CATEGRAGANVLTF.

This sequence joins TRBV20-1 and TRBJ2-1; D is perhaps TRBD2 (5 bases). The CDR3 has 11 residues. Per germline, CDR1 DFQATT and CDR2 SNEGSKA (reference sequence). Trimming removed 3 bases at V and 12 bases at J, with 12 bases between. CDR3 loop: CSAREDGPQFF. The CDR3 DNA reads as TGCAGTGCTAGGGAGGACGGGCCGCAGTTCTTC.

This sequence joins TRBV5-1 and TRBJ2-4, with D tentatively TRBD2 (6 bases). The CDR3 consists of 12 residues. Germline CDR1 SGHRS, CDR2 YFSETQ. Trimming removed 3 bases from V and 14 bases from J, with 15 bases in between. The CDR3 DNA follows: TGCGCCAGCAGCTCGGGATGGGAGGTGGAGTACTTC. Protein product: CASSSGWEVEYF.